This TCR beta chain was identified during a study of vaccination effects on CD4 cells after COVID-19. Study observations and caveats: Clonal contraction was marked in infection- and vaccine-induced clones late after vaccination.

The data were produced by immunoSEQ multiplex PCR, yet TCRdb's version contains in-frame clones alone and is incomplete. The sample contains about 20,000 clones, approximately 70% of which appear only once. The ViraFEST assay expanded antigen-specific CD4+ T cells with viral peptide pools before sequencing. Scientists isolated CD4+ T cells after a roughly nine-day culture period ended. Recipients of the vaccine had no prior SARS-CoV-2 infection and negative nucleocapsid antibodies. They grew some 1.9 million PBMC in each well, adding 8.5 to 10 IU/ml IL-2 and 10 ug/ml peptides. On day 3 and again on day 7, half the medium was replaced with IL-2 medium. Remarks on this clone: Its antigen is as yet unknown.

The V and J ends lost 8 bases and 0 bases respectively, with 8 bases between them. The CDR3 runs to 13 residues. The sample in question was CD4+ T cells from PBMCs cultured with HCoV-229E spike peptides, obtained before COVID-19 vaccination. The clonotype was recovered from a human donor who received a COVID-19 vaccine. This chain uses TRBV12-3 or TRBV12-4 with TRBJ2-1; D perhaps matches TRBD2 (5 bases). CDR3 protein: CASVRDSYNEQFF. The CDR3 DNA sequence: TGTGCCAGCGTACGGGACTCCTACAATGAGCAGTTCTTC.